This T cell receptor beta chain is drawn from a study of blood T cell repertoires in COVID-19 (dated by TCRdb to between 2020 and 2021). As for the study more broadly: Samples covering the acute and convalescent phases of COVID-19 were provided by collaborators in the United States, Italy and Spain. The material from the prospective study consisted of cDNA or gDNA derived from T cells, B-cell-depleted T cells, or PBMCs. Deeply sampled blood TCRbeta repertoires from subjects exposed to, actively infected with, or recovered from COVID-19 were included in the dataset. The repertoires were made available in a free public database intended to serve as a resource for research on the immune response to SARS-CoV-2. Samples were obtained from the ongoing ImmuneRACE study (first 160 participants) and from approximately 1,200 subjects provided by 6 global collaborators. Sample metadata almost always included a de-identified subject ID, COVID-19 status, age in years and sex. HLA class I and class II types, where available, came from metadata supplied by the sample provider rather than from assay-based typing.

Paper-wide results and their limitations: The amount of clinical and demographic metadata varied by source and participant and was provided uncurated.

About this clone itself: The antigen this receptor binds is unknown. Base qualities were left out, and no much larger clone turns up one base away.

TCRbeta CDR3 regions were amplified from genomic DNA using the immunoSEQ Assay, a bias-controlled multiplex PCR. The source study handled its data this way. Within the assay, amplification of reference gene primers was used to estimate how many nucleated cells each sample contained. To quantify the absolute abundance of each unique TCRbeta CDR3 rearrangement, sequence reads were collapsed and filtered. For each sample, productive Simpson clonality was calculated as the square root of Simpson's diversity index over productive rearrangements. This is the immuneACCESS table as TCRdb keeps it, with only in-frame sequences that have V and J called. A part of the clones is gone; compared with another copy, unresolved V genes explain less than half, and the rest is unexplained. That table gives V, J and clone size, and the DNA gave D and trimming. Counted in this sample were 60,000 to 75,000 clones; over 75% of them appeared once. The ten largest clones represent less than 8% of the sample.

The V end loses 2 bases and the J end loses 4 bases, and a stretch of 8 bases separates them. The CDR3 covers 13 residues, taking in both the cysteine and the phenylalanine. The retained sequence is limited to the CDR3, 39 bases, with the frame set at the first base. CDR1 and CDR2, per the germline V gene, are MNHEY and SVGAGI. The collaborating institutions used their own protocols to collect whole blood in K2EDTA tubes. Collaborator samples were shipped for TCRbeta analysis as frozen whole blood, isolated PBMCs, or DNA extracted from either sample type. This TCR was sampled from a man aged 45-65 years with active COVID-19. Sequencing was done on a sample of peripheral blood. The chain links TRBV6-5 with TRBJ1-1; TRBD1 could be the D gene, as 5 bases match. The CDR3 here reads CASSYGGFTEAFF. The nucleotides read TGTGCCAGCAGTTACGGGGGGTTCACTGAAGCTTTCTTT.